This TCR beta chain originates from a study of blood T cell repertoires in COVID-19. Across the study: There were acute and convalescent COVID-19 samples, and they came from the United States, Italy and Spain.

The V gene's germline CDR1 is SGHVS and CDR2 FQNEAQ. Trimming shortened V by 1 base and J by 8 bases, and 11 bases separated the two germline ends. This CDR3 has 13 residues. The study assigned cohorts using participant-reported clinical history. Among Cohort 3 donors, those recovered had two negative PCRs, clearance, or symptom resolution. Original processing methods: Estimation of nucleated cell counts was performed using reference gene primer amplification. Produced via immunoSEQ multiplex PCR; TCRdb's table is partial and in-frame only. That table gives V, J and clone size, and the DNA gave D and trimming. The data contain 150,000 to 200,000 clones, 86% of them singletons.

The TCR was taken from a woman aged 25 to 45 who had recovered from COVID-19. The sample was PBMCs or T cells enriched from blood (not recorded which). This chain joins TRBV7-8 and TRBJ1-2, with D unresolved. CDR3 bases: TGTGCCAGCAGCTTAGTAGGAGGGTGGGGCTACACCTTC. Its translation: CASSLVGGWGYTF.